Listed below are T cell receptor beta chains from one sample, sequenced in a study of T cell responses to AZD1222 COVID-19 vaccine. Produced via immunoSEQ multiplex PCR; TCRdb's table is partial and in-frame only. The repertoire holds roughly 130,000 clones, with approximately 85% as singletons. The sample here was peripheral blood, taken on day 0 of AZD1222 vaccination. The origin of the receptors is an adult in good health. Both conserved end residues are trimmed from each CDR3.

V gene	J gene	CDR3 protein
TRBV14	TRBJ1-1	ASSQGQGLNTEAF
TRBV5-1	TRBJ2-2	ASSGTNTGELF
TRBV5-1	TRBJ2-1	ASNLRDWAYNEQF
TRBV5-6	TRBJ2-3	ASSPGLAGVY
TRBV9	TRBJ2-7	ASSVGGLTYEQY
TRBV5-1	TRBJ2-7	ASAGRQGSYEQY
TRBV2	TRBJ1-1	ASAGNTEAF
TRBV14	TRBJ2-7	ASSQYSGRAGEQY
TRBV6-6	TRBJ1-2	ASSPYYRLPGQGAEYGYT
TRBV2	TRBJ2-7	ASGGDRANGQY
TRBV3-1/TRBV3-2	TRBJ1-5	ASTQGWSQPQH
TRBV18	TRBJ2-1	ASSPRGGLADNEQF
TRBV12-5	TRBJ1-5	ASGLVVGGDQPQH
TRBV5-1	TRBJ2-7	ASSLTPRQGSYEQY
TRBV4-1	TRBJ2-5	ASSQIFRGGVETQY
TRBV5-1	TRBJ1-4	ASSGDPAGEKLF
TRBV4-2	TRBJ2-2	ASSQDEEREPTGELF
TRBV20-1	TRBJ2-7	SARDSDLQY
TRBV19	TRBJ2-7	ASSISLWASSSYEQY
TRBV29-1	TRBJ1-4	SVEKGSANEKLF
TRBV7-8	TRBJ2-4	ASSPPPWMENIQY
TRBV19	TRBJ1-2	ASSIGPANYGYT
TRBV28	TRBJ2-7	ASSASGREQY
TRBV30	TRBJ1-2	AWTRPGAPFGYT
TRBV11-3	TRBJ2-5	ASSPQRASGRGETQY